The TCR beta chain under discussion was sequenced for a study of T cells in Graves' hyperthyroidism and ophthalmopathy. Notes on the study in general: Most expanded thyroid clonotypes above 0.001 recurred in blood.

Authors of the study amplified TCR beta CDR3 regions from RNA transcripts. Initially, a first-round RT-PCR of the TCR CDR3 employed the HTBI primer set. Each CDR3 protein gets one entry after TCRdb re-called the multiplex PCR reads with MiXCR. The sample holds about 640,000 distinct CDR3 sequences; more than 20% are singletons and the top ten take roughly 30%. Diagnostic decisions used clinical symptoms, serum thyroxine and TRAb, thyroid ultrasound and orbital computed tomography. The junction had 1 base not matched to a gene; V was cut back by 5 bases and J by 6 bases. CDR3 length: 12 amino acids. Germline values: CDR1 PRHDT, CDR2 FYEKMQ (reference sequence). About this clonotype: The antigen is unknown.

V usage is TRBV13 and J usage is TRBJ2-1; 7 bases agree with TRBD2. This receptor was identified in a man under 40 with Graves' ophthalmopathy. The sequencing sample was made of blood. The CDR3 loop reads CASSGGGNEQFF. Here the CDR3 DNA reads TGTGCCAGCAGCGGCGGGGGCAATGAGCAGTTCTTC.